The T cell receptor beta chain described here comes from a study of cytomegalovirus exposure and HLA in healthy donors. Study-level information: A previous analysis identified 117 million unique TCR beta sequences derived from some 170 million T cells. A preliminary data release comprised tens of millions of unique TCRs obtained from HLA-typed donors. Study observations and caveats: V segments that were indistinguishable, TRBV6-2 and TRBV6-3 among them, were omitted from analysis.

Regarding donors, all were healthy bone marrow donors. The CDR3 extends over 15 amino acids. From germline, CDR1 is MNHEY and CDR2 SVGAGI. Trimming left V 6 bases short and J 8 bases short, with 19 bases between. Note on this clone: The antigen is not known.

PCR employed 60 Vbeta and 13 Jbeta primers. Only in-frame clones appear in the TCRdb table, and some are missing; sequencing was by immunoSEQ multiplex PCR. The table has about 160,000 clones, approximately 70% seen once. Sequencing used PBMCs. The rearrangement joins TRBV6-5 to TRBJ1-4, with D tentatively TRBD1 (5 bases). This TCR was sampled from a man aged 18 to 30 in good health and CMV-seropositive. In DNA form, the CDR3 reads TGTGCCAGCAGCCCCGCTACTCTGCAGGGAGAAAAACTGTTTTTT. It encodes CASSPATLQGEKLFF.